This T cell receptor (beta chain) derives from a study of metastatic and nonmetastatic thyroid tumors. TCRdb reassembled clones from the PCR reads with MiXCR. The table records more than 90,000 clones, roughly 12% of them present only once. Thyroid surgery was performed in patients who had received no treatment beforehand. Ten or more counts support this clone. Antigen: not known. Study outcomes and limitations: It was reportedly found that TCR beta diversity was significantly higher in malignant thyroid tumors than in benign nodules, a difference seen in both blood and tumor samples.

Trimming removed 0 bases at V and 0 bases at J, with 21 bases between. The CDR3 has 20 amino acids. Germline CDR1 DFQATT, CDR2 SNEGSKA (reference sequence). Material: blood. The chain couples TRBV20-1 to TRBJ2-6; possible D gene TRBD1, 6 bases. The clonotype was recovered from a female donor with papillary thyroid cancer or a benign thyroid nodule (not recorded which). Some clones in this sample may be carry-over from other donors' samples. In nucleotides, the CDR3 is TGCAGTGCTAGAGATCTTGGGGGAACAGGGCCTAGCTCTGGGGCCAACGTCCTGACTTTC. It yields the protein CSARDLGGTGPSSGANVLTF.